These T cell receptor beta chains were read from a single sample in a study of neoadjuvant anti-PD-1 for oral cavity cancer. TCRdb's copy holds only in-frame clones and misses some; the assay was immunoSEQ multiplex PCR. The repertoire holds around 9,700 clones, with roughly half as singletons. This specimen consisted of tumor tissue, obtained before nivolumab (anti-PD-1) treatment. The receptors originated from a person between 40 and 85 years old with oral cavity squamous cell carcinoma. Both conserved end residues are part of each CDR3. A D gene is named only where the DNA matches it firmly. Size tells how often a clone was seen (once, few, many) or the class of an expanded clone, and some rows leave it out.

>-|TRBV13|few|TRBJ1-2
TGTGCCAGCAGCTTAGGTATAGGGAATGGCTACACCTTC
CASSLGIGNGYTF
>TRBD1|TRBV11-3|-|TRBJ2-5
TGTGCCAGCAGCTTAGTGGACAGGGGCGAGACCCAGTACTTC
CASSLVDRGETQYF
>-|TRBV7-8|-|TRBJ1-2
TGTGCCAGCAGCTTAGCGCAAGAGGGGCGAGGCTACACCTTC
CASSLAQEGRGYTF
>-|TRBV11-2|-|TRBJ2-7
TGTGCCAGCAGCTTAATCGGCGGGGAGTACGAGCAGTACTTC
CASSLIGGEYEQYF
>-|TRBV21-1|few|TRBJ1-5
TGTGCCAGCAGCAAGACCAGGGATCAGCCCCAGCATTTT
CASSKTRDQPQHF
>-|TRBV6-1|few|TRBJ2-5
TGTGCCAGCAGTGAAGGAGTCCGAGAGACCCAGTACTTC
CASSEGVRETQYF
>-|TRBV7-9|-|TRBJ1-2
TGTGCCAGCAGCTTAGATAGTAGGGGGAATGGCTACACCTTC
CASSLDSRGNGYTF
>-|TRBV6-6|medium-sized|TRBJ1-3
TGTGCCAGCAGTTACTGGGACCAAAACACCATATATTTT
CASSYWDQNTIYF
>TRBD1|TRBV4-3|few|TRBJ2-3
TGCGCCAGCAGCCACGCTTCCGGGACAGGGAGCACAGATACGCAGTATTTT
CASSHASGTGSTDTQYF
>-|TRBV18|few|TRBJ2-5
TGTGCCAGCTCACCACTCGCCGGAGACCAAGAGACCCAGTACTTC
CASSPLAGDQETQYF
>-|TRBV7-2|-|TRBJ1-1
TGTGCCAGCAGCGTCGACCGGTACACTGAAGCTTTCTTT
CASSVDRYTEAFF
>TRBD2|TRBV19|-|TRBJ2-2
TGTGCCAGTAGGACGACTAGCGGGGCAACCGGGGAGCTGTTTTTT
CASRTTSGATGELFF
>-|TRBV19|few|TRBJ2-7
TGTGCCAGTAGTGTCGACGGGGACGAGCAGTACTTC
CASSVDGDEQYF
>TRBD1|TRBV5-6|medium-sized|TRBJ1-4
TGTGCCAGCAGCGTGACAGGGTCGGGCGAAAAACTGTTTTTT
CASSVTGSGEKLFF
>TRBD1|TRBV2|-|TRBJ2-3
TGTGCCAGACCCTTATCGGGACAGCCTAGCACAGATACGCAGTATTTT
CARPLSGQPSTDTQYF
>-|TRBV6-5|medium-sized|TRBJ2-5
TGTGCCAGCAGTTACCAGCGACAAGAGACCCAGTACTTC
CASSYQRQETQYF
>-|TRBV19|-|TRBJ1-2
TGTGCCAGTAGTATGCTGGGGGCGCGGGTAAACTATGGCTACACCTTC
CASSMLGARVNYGYTF
>TRBD2|TRBV6-5|-|TRBJ2-1
TGTGCCAGCAGTTACCAAGCGGGGGGTCGGGAGCAGTTCTTC
CASSYQAGGREQFF
>TRBD1|TRBV4-3|few|TRBJ2-7
TGCGCCAGCAGCCGGGGACAGGGACCCTACGAGCAGTACTTC
CASSRGQGPYEQYF
>TRBD1|TRBV7-3|-|TRBJ1-5
TGTGCCAGCAGCTCGACAAGAACTTCAGGGGGCGAGGGGGGCAATCAGCCCCAGCATTTT
CASSSTRTSGGEGGNQPQHF
>-|TRBV5-4|-|TRBJ2-1
TGCGCCAGCAGCCAGTCCTCAGCGGGCGGCTACAATGAGCAGTTCTTC
CASSQSSAGGYNEQFF
>TRBD1|TRBV15|once|TRBJ1-5
TGTGCCACCAGCAGAGCGACAGGGAGCAATCAGCCCCAGCATTTT
CATSRATGSNQPQHF
>-|TRBV5-6|-|TRBJ2-7
TGTGCCAGCAGCTTGCAAACTCTCCGGGCTAGCTCCTACGAGCAGTACTTC
CASSLQTLRASSYEQYF
>-|TRBV29-1|-|TRBJ1-5
TGCAGCGTTGCAGGAACCCAGGATCAGCCCCAGCATTTT
CSVAGTQDQPQHF
>-|TRBV7-9|medium-sized|TRBJ2-3
TGTGCCAGCAGCTTAGTAGGCAGCGGCATAACAGATACGCAGTATTTT
CASSLVGSGITDTQYF
>TRBD1|TRBV28|-|TRBJ2-7
TGTGCCAGCAGTTCGGACAGGTTGGGGCCTTACGAGCAGTACTTC
CASSSDRLGPYEQYF
>-|TRBV28|-|TRBJ1-3
TGTGCCAGCTCCAATCTGGGAAACACCATATATTTT
CASSNLGNTIYF
>-|TRBV6-5|once|TRBJ2-7
TGTGCCAGCTCCCTAGGGAGGCGGCTGTCCTACGAGCAGTACTTC
CASSLGRRLSYEQYF
>-|TRBV7-9|-|TRBJ1-2
TGTGCCAGCAGCGGGTGTAAATATGGAAAGACCTATGGCTACACCTTC
CASSGCKYGKTYGYTF
>-|TRBV7-8|-|TRBJ1-4
TGTGCCAGCAGCTATAAAGGGGGGGTTGGCGAAAAACTGTTTTTT
CASSYKGGVGEKLFF
>TRBD1|TRBV18|-|TRBJ2-1
TGTGCCAGCTCGCAAGACAGGGGGCCCGCCGACAATGAGCAGTTCTTC
CASSQDRGPADNEQFF
>TRBD2|TRBV11-2|-|TRBJ2-7
TGTGCCAGCAGCCCCCATACTAACCCCAGACTAGCGGGACACTACGAGCAGTACTTC
CASSPHTNPRLAGHYEQYF
>-|TRBV6-1|-|TRBJ1-2
TGTGCCAGCAGCCCGGGGGCCTATGGCTACACCTTC
CASSPGAYGYTF
>-|TRBV5-1|-|TRBJ2-5
TGCGCCAGCAGCTTGGGGCTAGAACAAGAGACCCAGTACTTC
CASSLGLEQETQYF
>TRBD2|TRBV6-5|-|TRBJ2-1
TGTGCCAGCAGTCCGCGGGGGAGCTCCTACAATGAGCAGTTCTTC
CASSPRGSSYNEQFF
>-|TRBV7-2|-|TRBJ2-2
TGTGCCAGCAGCTTAAACAGGGAGGCCGGGGAGCTGTTTTTT
CASSLNREAGELFF
>-|TRBV7-9|-|TRBJ1-1
TGTGCCAGCAGCCAGACAGGAGGGGGCACTGAAGCTTTCTTT
CASSQTGGGTEAFF
>-|TRBV8-2|-|TRBJ1-2
TGTGGCAACACCAGAAGGATAACGACCTATGGCTACACCTTC
CGNTRRITTYGYTF
>TRBD2|TRBV6-1|-|TRBJ2-7
TGTGCCAGCAGGACGACAGCGGGGCCTACGAGCGGGCAGTACTTC
CASRTTAGPTSGQYF
>-|TRBV5-3|-|TRBJ1-6
TGTGCCAGAAGGGATTGCGGGGGGGATAATTCACCCCTCCACTTT
CARRDCGGDNSPLHF
>-|TRBV7-2|-|TRBJ2-4
TGTGCCAGCAGCTTAGCATACGGACAGCCGTTAGCCAAAAACATTCAGTACTTC
CASSLAYGQPLAKNIQYF
>-|TRBV7-8|-|TRBJ1-1
TGTGCCAGCAGCTCCGAAGGGCGGCACCAGAACACTGAAGCTTTCTTT
CASSSEGRHQNTEAFF
>TRBD2|TRBV14|-|TRBJ2-7
TGTGCCAGCAGCCAAGGAGCGGGGGTATCCTACGAGCAGTACTTC
CASSQGAGVSYEQYF
>TRBD2|TRBV6-1|-|TRBJ2-5
TGTGCCATCGGCTCCAATAGCGGGGGGAAAGAGACCCAGTACTTC
CAIGSNSGGKETQYF
>-|TRBV5-6|-|TRBJ2-1
TGTGCCAGCAGCTCGCCGCCGTTCGATGAGCAGTTCTTC
CASSSPPFDEQFF
>-|TRBV7-9|-|TRBJ2-3
TGTGCCAGCAGCTTAAGCGAGAAGAGCACAGATACGCAGTATTTT
CASSLSEKSTDTQYF
>-|TRBV4-3|-|TRBJ2-2
TGCGCCAGCAGCCAAGAGAGGGGGGGCGAGCACCGGGGAGCTGTTTTT
CASSQERGGEHRGAVF
>-|TRBV7-9|medium-sized|TRBJ2-5
TGTGCCAGCAGCTGGGGGACAGCGGGGGAGACCCAGTACTTC
CASSWGTAGETQYF
>-|TRBV12-1|-|TRBJ2-5
TGTGCCAGCAGCTTACGCGCGGGGGGCTCTCAAGAGACCCAGTACTTC
CASSLRAGGSQETQYF
>-|TRBV9|few|TRBJ2-3
TGTGCCAGCAGCGTAGTCGGTGAGGCAGATACGCAGTATTTT
CASSVVGEADTQYF
>-|TRBV10-2|-|TRBJ1-5
TGCGCCAGCAGCTCAGGGTATGTTCAGCCCCAGCATTTT
CASSSGYVQPQHF
>-|TRBV18|-|TRBJ2-5
TGTGCCAGCTCACGAGGGGGTTCTCAAGAGACCCAGTACTTC
CASSRGGSQETQYF
>-|TRBV5-4|-|TRBJ1-6
TGTGCCAGCAGCTTGGTGTCTCAGAGCTCCTATAATTCACCCCTCCACTTT
CASSLVSQSSYNSPLHF
>-|TRBV27|once|TRBJ1-1
TGTGCCAGCAACCCTCTACCCTGGGCGGCGAACACTGAAGCTTTCTTT
CASNPLPWAANTEAFF
>-|TRBV19|-|TRBJ2-7
TGTGCCAGTATGGACGCCAATAAATACGAGCAGTACTTC
CASMDANKYEQYF
>TRBD2|TRBV5-1|few|TRBJ2-3
TGCGCCAGCAGCAAAAGGACTAGCGGCACAGATACGCAGTATTTT
CASSKRTSGTDTQYF
>TRBD2|TRBV28|-|TRBJ2-2
TGTGCCAGCAGTCCTAGAGGCGGGGGGCTCGCCGGGGAGCTGTTTTTT
CASSPRGGGLAGELFF
>-|TRBV6-1|-|TRBJ1-1
TGTGCCAGCAGTGAAGGGAGGTTCGCTGAAGCTTTCTTT
CASSEGRFAEAFF
>TRBD1|TRBV27|few|TRBJ1-4
TGTGCCAGCAGTTCCCGACAGGGATCTAATGAAAAACTGTTTTTT
CASSSRQGSNEKLFF
>-|TRBV5-1|medium-sized|TRBJ2-7
TGCGCCAGCAGCGGCGGACAGTCGAGCTCCTACGAGCAGTACTTC
CASSGGQSSSYEQYF